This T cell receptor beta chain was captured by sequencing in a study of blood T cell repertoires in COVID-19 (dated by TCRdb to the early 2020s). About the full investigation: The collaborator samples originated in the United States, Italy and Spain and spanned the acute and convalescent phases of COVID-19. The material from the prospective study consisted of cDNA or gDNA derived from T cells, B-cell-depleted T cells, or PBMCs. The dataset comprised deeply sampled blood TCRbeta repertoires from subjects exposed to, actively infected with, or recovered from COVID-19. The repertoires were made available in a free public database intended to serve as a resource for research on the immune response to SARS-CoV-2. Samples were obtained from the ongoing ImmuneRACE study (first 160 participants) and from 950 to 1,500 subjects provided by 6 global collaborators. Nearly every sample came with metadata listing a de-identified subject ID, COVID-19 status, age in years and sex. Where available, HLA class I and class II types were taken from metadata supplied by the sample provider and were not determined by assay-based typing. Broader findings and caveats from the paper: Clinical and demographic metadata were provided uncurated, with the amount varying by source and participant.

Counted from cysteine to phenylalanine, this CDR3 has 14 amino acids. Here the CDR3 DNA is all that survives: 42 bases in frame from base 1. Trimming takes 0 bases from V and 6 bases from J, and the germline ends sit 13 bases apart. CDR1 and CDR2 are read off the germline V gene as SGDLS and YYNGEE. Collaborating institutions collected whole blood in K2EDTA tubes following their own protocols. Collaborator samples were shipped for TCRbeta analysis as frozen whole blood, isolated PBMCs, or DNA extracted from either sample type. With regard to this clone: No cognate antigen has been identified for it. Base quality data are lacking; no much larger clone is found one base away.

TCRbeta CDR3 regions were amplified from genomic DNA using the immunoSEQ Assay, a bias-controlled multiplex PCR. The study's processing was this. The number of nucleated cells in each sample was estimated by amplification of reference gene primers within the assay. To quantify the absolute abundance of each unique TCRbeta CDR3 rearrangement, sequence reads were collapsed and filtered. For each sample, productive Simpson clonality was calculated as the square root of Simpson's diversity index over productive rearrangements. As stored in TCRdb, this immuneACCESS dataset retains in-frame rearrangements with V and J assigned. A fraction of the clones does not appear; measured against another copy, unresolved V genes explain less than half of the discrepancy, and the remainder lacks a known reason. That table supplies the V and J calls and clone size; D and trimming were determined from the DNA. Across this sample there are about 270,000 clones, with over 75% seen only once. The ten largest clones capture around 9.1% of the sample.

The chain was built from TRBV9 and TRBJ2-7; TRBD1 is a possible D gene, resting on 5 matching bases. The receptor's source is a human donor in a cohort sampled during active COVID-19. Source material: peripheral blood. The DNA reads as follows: TGTGCCAGCAGCGTAGAGGGCAGGGCTTCCGAGCAGTACTTC. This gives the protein CASSVEGRASEQYF.